The clone carrying this T cell receptor (beta chain) was detected many times. Its target is not known. MiXCR, applied by TCRdb to the 5' RACE reads, yields one record per CDR3 protein. The sample lists approximately 52,000 distinct CDR3 sequences; approximately 8% were seen once. The data belong to a study of early T cells in non-severe SARS-CoV-2 infection. Whole-study findings and limits: Anti-spike CD8 specificities were favored by VDJdb matching, whose results missed private and CD4 specificities.

V was pared by 6 bases and J by 9 bases, with 8 bases of the junction left unmatched. Germline V gives CDR1 MDHEN, CDR2 SYDVKM. The CDR3 covers 14 residues. Source material: whole blood. This receptor was taken from an adult who was a healthcare worker with PCR-confirmed SARS-CoV-2 infection or an uninfected control (not recorded which). The chain joins TRBV28 to TRBJ1-6, with TRBD1 matching 7 bases. The DNA for the CDR3 is TGTGCCAGCAGCCCAGGGGGAATCAGTTCACCCCTCCACTTT. Translation: CASSPGGISSPLHF. Full variable domain (remainder filled in from reference TRBV28 and TRBJ1-6): DVKVTQSSRYLVKRTGEKVFLECVQDMDHENMFWYRQDPGLGLRLIYFSYDVKMKEKGDIPEGYSVSREKKERFSLILESASTNQTSMYLCASSPGGISSPLHFGNGTRLTVT.